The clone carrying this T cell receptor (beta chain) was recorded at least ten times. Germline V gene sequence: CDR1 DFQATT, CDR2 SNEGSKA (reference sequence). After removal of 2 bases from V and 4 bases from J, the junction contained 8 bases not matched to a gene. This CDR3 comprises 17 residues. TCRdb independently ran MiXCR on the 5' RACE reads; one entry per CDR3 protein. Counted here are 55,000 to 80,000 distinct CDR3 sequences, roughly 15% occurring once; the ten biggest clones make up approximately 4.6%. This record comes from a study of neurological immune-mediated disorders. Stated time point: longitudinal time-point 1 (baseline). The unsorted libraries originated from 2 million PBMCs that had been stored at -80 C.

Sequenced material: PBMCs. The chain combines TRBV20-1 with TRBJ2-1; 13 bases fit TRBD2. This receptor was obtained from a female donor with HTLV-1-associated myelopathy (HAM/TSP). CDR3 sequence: CSARNGTSGTAYNEQFF. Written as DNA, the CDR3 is TGCAGTGCTAGAAACGGGACTAGCGGGACTGCTTACAATGAGCAGTTCTTC.